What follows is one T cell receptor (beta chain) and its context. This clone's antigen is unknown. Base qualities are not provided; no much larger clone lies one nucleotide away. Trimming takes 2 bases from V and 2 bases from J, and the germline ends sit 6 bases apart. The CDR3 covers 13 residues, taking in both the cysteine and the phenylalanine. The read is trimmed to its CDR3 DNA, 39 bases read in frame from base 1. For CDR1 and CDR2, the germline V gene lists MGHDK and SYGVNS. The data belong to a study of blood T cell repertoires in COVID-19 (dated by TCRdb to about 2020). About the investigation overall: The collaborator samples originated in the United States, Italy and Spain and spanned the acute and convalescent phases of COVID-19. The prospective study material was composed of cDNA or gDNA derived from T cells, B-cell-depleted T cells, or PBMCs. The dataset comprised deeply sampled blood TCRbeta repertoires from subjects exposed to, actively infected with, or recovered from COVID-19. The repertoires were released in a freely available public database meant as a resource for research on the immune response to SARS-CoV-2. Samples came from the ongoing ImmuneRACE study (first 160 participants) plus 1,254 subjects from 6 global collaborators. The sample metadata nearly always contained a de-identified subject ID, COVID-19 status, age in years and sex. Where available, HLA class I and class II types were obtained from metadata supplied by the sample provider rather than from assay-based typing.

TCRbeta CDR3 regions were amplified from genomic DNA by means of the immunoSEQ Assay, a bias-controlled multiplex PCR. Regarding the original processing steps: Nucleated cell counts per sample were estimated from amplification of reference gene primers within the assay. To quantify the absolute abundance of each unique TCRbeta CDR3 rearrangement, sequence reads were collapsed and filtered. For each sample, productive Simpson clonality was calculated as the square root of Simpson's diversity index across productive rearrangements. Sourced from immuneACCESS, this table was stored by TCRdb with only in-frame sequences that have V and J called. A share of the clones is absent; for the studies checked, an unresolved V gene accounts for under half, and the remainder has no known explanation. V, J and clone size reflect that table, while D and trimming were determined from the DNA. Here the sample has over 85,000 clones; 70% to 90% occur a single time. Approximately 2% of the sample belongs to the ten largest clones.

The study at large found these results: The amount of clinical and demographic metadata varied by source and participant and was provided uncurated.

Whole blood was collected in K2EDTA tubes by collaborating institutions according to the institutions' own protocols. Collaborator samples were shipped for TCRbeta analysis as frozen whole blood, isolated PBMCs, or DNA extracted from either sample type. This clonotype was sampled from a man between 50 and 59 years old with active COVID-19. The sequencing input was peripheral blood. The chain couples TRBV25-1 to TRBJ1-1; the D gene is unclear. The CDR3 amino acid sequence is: CASSEPVNTEAFF. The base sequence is TGTGCCAGCAGTGAACCGGTCAACACTGAAGCTTTCTTT.